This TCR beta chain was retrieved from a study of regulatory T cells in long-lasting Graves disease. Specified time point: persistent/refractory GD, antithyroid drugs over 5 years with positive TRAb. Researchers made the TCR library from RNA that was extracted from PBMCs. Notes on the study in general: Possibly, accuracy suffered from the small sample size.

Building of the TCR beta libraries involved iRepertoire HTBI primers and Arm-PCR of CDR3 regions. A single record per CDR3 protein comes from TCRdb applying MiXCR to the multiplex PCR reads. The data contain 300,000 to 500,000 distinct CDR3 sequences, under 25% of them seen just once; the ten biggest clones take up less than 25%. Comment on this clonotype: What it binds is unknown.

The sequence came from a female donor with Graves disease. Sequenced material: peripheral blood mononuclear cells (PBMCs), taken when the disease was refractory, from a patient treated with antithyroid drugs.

CDR3 region: CASSSSVQQFF. The CDR3 DNA reads as TGTGCCAGCAGTTCTAGCGTACAGCAGTTCTTC. The chain combines TRBV27 with TRBJ2-1; tentatively, D is TRBD2 (6 bases). Trimming removed 4 bases at V and 11 bases at J, with 9 bases between. Germline values: CDR1 MNHEY, CDR2 SMNVEV (reference sequence). The CDR3 length is 11 residues.